Reported below is one TCR beta chain. This clonotype was seen a handful of times. It has no known antigen specificity. The input lacks base qualities; no much larger clone sits a single base away. The data are from a study (dated by TCRdb to about 2016). The CDR3, cysteine through phenylalanine, is 17 amino acids long. Left in the record is the CDR3 DNA by itself, 51 bases read in frame from the first base. Via the germline V gene, CDR1 is SGHAT and CDR2 FQNNGV. A distance of 13 bases separates the germline ends of V and J, which lose 4 bases and 0 bases respectively. Library preparation was by RT-PCR. The run used an Illumina MiSeq. TCRdb trimmed public reads at Q25 via fastp, called clones via MiXCR and kept in-frame beta chains. Every CDR3 protein is listed once, alongside the most common genes and DNA of its rows. The table for this sample lists about 680,000 distinct CDR3 sequences; approximately 15% of them were counted only once. The leading ten clones occupy 3.6% of the sample.

Rearrangement joined TRBV11-2 to TRBJ2-6; the D call is tentative, TRBD1 or TRBD2, as each matches 5 bases. Sequences were obtained from memory CD4+ T cells from blood. This clonotype originated in a female donor in good health, serving as a healthy control. The base sequence is TGTGCCAGCAGCTGGGACGGTGGTTTCTCTGGGGCCAACGTCCTGACTTTC. This codes for CASSWDGGFSGANVLTF. Reference TRBV11-2 and TRBJ2-6 proteins supply the regions before and after the CDR3; the full variable domain is: EAGVAQSPRYKIIEKRQSVAFWCNPISGHATLYWYQQILGQGPKLLIQFQNNGVVDDSQLPKDRFSAERLKGVDSTLKIQPAKLEDSAVYLCASSWDGGFSGANVLTFGAGSRLTVL.